The rows below give T cell receptor beta chains drawn from one sample of a study of cytomegalovirus exposure and HLA in healthy donors. Sequenced by immunoSEQ multiplex PCR; TCRdb stores in-frame clones only, minus some. The sample lists roughly 100,000 clones, about 83% seen once, with roughly 6% in the top ten. The sample was PBMCs. The receptors stem from a man between 18 and 35 years old in good health and CMV-seronegative. The CDR3 runs from the conserved cysteine through the conserved F or W. A D gene is named only where the DNA matches it firmly. Clone size is shown for a subset of rows, as once, few, many or a class of expanded clone.

clone size	J gene	V gene	D gene	CDR3 DNA	CDR3 protein
-	TRBJ1-1	TRBV30	-	TGTGCCTGGAGTACAGATAACACTGAAGCTTTCTTT	CAWSTDNTEAFF
-	TRBJ2-1	TRBV7-9	TRBD2	TGTGCCAGCAGCTATGAAGCGGGAGTGGGCAATGAGCAGTTCTTC	CASSYEAGVGNEQFF
-	TRBJ2-6	TRBV7-8	-	TGTGCCAGCAGCTTAAGAACGGGCTCTGGGGCCAACGTCCTGACTTTC	CASSLRTGSGANVLTF
few	TRBJ2-1	TRBV7-2	-	TGTGCCAGCAGCTTCGGCGGGCTCTCCTACAATGAGCAGTTCTTC	CASSFGGLSYNEQFF
-	TRBJ1-1	TRBV6-5	TRBD1	TGTGCCAGCTGTGGGAACAGGGGGCTGAACACTGAAGCTTTCTTT	CASCGNRGLNTEAFF
-	TRBJ2-2	TRBV6-5	TRBD2	TGTGCCGGTCGACTAGCGGCCACCGGGGAGCTGTTTTTT	CAGRLAATGELFF
few	TRBJ2-6	TRBV6-1	-	TGTGCCAGCAGTGAGTATGACGGCGGAGGGATTGGAGGGGCCAACGTCCTGACTTTC	CASSEYDGGGIGGANVLTF
-	TRBJ2-7	TRBV30	-	TGTGCCTGGAGCGGCTTAGAAGGGGCGGCTGCTTACGAGCAGTACTTC	CAWSGLEGAAAYEQYF
once	TRBJ2-2	TRBV9	TRBD2	TGTGCCAGCAGCATTAGCGGGACCTTCTACCCCGGGGAGCTGTTTTTT	CASSISGTFYPGELFF
few	TRBJ2-7	TRBV27	TRBD1	TGTGCCAGCAGTTCGGACAGGGCTGGTTACGAGCAGTACTTC	CASSSDRAGYEQYF
once	TRBJ2-5	TRBV7-2	-	TGTGCCAGCAGCCAAAAAAGGGGGGGGACCCAGTACTTC	CASSQKRGGTQYF
few	TRBJ2-5	TRBV19	TRBD1	TGTGCCAGTAGATCGACAGGGGCGGGAGAGACCCAGTACTTC	CASRSTGAGETQYF
-	TRBJ2-1	TRBV19	TRBD2	TGTGCCAGTAGTATGACTAGCGGGAGTTGGGGTGTGTACAATGAGCAGTTCTTC	CASSMTSGSWGVYNEQFF
-	TRBJ1-1	TRBV5-1	-	TGCGCCAGCAGGGACAGTCTTACCACTGAAGCTTTCTTT	CASRDSLTTEAFF
-	TRBJ1-4	TRBV19	-	TGTGCCAGTAGTACCTCAGGTCTTAATGAAAAACTGTTTTTT	CASSTSGLNEKLFF
-	TRBJ1-6	TRBV2	-	TGTGCCAGCAGTGAAGCGCGACAGCCTAAGAGAAATTCACCCCTCCACTTT	CASSEARQPKRNSPLHF
-	TRBJ1-5	TRBV5-1	TRBD1	TGCGCCAGCAGTCCGGGGACAGGGGATCAGCCCCAGCATTTT	CASSPGTGDQPQHF
-	TRBJ2-7	TRBV28	-	TGTGCCAGCAACGAGGACAGCCGATACGAGCAGTACTTC	CASNEDSRYEQYF
few	TRBJ1-5	TRBV6-4	TRBD1	TGTGCCAGCAGTGAGGGACAGGGACAGATTTATAGCAATCAGCCCCAGCATTTT	CASSEGQGQIYSNQPQHF
-	TRBJ2-1	TRBV7-9	TRBD1	TGTGCCAGCAGCTTCGGGACAGGATCCTACAATGAGCAGTTCTTC	CASSFGTGSYNEQFF
-	TRBJ2-3	TRBV5-1	-	TGCGCCAGCAGCGTGGGACTTTCCACCGATACGCAGTATTTT	CASSVGLSTDTQYF
-	TRBJ1-5	TRBV6-6	-	TGTGCCAGCACCTCAGGGTCAGATCAGCCCCAGCATTTT	CASTSGSDQPQHF
-	TRBJ1-1	TRBV6-5	TRBD1	TGTGCCAGCAGTCAGGGACAGGGATCGGGTGAAGCTTTCTTT	CASSQGQGSGEAFF